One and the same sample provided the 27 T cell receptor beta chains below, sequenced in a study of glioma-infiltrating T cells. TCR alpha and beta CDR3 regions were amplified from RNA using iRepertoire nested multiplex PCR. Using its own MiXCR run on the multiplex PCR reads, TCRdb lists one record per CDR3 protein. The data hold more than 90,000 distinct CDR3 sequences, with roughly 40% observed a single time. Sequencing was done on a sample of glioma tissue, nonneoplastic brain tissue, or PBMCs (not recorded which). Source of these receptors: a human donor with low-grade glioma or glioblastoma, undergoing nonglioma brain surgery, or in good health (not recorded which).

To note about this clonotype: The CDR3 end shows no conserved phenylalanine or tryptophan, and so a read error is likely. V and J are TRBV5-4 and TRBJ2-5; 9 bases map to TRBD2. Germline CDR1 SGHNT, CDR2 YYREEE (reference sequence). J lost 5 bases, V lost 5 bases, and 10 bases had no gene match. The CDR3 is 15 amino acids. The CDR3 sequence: CASRSRGGAWETQYV. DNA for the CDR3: TGTGCCAGCAGATCCCGCGGGGGGGCTTGGGAGACCCAGTACGTC.

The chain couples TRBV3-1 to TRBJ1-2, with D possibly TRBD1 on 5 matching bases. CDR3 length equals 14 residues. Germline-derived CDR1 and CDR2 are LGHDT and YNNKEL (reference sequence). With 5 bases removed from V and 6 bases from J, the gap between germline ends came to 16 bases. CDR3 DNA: TGTGCCAGCAGCAGACAGCCTCCGGGGCATGGCTACACCTTC. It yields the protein CASSRQPPGHGYTF.

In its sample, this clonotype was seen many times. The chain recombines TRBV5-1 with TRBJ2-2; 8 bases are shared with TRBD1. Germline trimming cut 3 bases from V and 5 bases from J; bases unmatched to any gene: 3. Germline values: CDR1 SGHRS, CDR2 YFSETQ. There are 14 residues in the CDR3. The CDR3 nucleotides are TGCGCCAGCAGCTCAGGACAGGGAACCGGGGAGCTGTTTTTT. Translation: CASSSGQGTGELFF.

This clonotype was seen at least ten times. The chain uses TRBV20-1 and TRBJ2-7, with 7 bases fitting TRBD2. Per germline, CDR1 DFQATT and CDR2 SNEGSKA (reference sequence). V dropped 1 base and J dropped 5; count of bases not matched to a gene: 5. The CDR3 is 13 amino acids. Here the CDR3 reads CSARGGGFHEQYF. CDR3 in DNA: TGCAGTGCTAGAGGGGGGGGGTTCCACGAGCAGTACTTC.

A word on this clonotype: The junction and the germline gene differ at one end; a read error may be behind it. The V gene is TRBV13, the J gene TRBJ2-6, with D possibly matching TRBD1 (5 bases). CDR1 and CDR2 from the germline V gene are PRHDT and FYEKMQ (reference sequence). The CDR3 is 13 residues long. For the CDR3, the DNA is TGTGCCAGCAGCTCCTCTGGGGCCAACGTCCGGACTTTC. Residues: CASSSSGANVRTF.

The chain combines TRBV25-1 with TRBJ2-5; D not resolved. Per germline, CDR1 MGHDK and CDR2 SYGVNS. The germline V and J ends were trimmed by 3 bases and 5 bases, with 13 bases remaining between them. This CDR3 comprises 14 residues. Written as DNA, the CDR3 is TGTGCCAGCAGTGATCTGGGGTGGCTGGAGACCCAGTACTTC. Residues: CASSDLGWLETQYF.

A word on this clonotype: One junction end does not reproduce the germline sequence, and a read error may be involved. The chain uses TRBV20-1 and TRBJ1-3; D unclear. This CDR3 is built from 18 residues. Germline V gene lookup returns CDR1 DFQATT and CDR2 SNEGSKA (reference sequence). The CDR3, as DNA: TGCAGTGATAGAGCTGGCCAGATCGGCTCGTATGGGGGAAACACCATATATTTT. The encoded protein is CSDRAGQIGSYGGNTIYF.

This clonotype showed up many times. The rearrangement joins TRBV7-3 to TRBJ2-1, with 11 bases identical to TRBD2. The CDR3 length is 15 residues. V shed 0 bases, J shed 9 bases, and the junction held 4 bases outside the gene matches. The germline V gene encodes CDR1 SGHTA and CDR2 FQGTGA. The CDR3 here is CASSLTPGTSGEQFF. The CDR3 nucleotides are TGTGCCAGCAGCTTAACGCCCGGGACTAGCGGTGAGCAGTTCTTC.

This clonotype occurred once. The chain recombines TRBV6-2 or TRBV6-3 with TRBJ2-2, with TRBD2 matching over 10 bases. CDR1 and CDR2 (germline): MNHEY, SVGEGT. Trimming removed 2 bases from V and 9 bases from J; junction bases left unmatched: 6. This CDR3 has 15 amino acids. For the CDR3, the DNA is TGTGCCAGCAGTTACAAGCGGGGGGGTACCAGGGAGCTGTTTTTT. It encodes CASSYKRGGTRELFF.

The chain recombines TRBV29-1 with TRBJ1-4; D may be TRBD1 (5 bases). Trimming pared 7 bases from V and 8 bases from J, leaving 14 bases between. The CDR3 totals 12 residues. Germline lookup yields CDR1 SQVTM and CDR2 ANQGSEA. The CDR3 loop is CSAARGGEKLFF. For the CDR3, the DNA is TGCAGCGCCGCGCGGGGCGGGGAAAAACTGTTTTTT.

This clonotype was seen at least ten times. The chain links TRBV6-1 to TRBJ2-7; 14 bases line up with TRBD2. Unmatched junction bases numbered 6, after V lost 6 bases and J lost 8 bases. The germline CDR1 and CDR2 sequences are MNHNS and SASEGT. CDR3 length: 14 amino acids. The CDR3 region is CASRLGLAGAKQYF. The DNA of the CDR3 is TGTGCCAGCAGGTTGGGACTAGCGGGAGCCAAGCAGTACTTC.

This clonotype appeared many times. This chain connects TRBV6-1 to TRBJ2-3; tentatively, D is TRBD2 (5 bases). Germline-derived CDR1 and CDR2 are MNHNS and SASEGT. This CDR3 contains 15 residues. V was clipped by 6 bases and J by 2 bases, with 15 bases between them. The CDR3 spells CASRGLGTPTDTQYF. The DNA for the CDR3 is TGTGCCAGCAGAGGACTGGGAACCCCCACAGATACGCAGTATTTT.

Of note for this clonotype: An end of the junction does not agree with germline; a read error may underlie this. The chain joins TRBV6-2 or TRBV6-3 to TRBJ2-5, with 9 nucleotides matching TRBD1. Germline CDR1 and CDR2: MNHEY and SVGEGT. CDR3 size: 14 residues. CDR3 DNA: TGTGCCAGCAGTTACCGGACAGGGGATAAGACCAAGTACTTC. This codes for CASSYRTGDKTKYF.

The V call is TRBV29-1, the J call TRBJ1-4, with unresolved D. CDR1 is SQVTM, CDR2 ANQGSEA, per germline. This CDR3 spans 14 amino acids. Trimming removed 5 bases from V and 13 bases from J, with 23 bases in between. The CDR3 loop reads CSVLGPTTNEGLFF. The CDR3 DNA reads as TGCAGCGTTCTTGGGCCCACAACTAATGAAGGACTGTTTTTT.

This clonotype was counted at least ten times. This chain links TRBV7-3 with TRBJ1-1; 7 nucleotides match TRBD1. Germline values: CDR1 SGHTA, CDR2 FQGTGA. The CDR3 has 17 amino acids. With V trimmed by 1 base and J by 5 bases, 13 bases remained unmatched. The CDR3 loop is CASSLSPRRQGETEAFF. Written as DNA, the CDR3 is TGTGCCAGCAGCTTAAGTCCCAGGAGACAGGGCGAGACTGAAGCTTTCTTT.

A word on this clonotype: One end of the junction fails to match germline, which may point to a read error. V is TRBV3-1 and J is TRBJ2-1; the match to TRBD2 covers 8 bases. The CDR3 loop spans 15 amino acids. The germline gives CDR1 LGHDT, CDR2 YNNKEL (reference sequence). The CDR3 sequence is CTSSQAPIGGDRTFF. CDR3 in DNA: TGTACCAGCAGCCAAGCGCCTATCGGGGGGGATCGGACGTTCTTC.

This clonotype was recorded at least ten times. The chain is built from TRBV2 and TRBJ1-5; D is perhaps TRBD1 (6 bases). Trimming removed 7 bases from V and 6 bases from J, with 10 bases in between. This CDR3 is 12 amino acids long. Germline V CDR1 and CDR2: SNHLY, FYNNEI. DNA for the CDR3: TGTGCCAGCACCGTACAGGGTCAGCCCCAGCATTTT. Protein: CASTVQGQPQHF.

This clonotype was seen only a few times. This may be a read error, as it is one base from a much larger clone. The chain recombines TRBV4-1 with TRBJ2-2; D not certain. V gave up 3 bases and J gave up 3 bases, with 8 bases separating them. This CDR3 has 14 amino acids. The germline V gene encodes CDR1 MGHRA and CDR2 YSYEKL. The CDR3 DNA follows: TGCGCCAGCAGCCAGGGCCCCGACACCGGGGAGCTGTTTTTT. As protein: CASSQGPDTGELFF.

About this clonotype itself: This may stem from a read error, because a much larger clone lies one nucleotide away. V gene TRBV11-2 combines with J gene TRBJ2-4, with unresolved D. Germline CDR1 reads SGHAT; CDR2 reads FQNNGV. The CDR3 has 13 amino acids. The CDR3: CASGLSSGDIQYF. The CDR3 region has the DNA TGTGCCAGCGGCTTATCCAGTGGGGACATTCAGTACTTC.

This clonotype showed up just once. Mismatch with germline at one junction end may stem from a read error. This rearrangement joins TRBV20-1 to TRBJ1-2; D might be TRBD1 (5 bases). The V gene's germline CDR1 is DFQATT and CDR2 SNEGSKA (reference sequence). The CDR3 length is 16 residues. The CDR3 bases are TGCAGTGCTAGAGCCCTGTTTGGGGGGAATCCCTATGGCCACACCTTC. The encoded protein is CSARALFGGNPYGHTF.

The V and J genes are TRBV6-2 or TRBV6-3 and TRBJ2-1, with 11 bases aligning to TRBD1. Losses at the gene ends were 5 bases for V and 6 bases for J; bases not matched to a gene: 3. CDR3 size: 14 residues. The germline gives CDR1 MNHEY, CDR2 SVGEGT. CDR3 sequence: CASSLDRGLNEQFF. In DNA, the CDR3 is TGTGCCAGCAGTCTGGACAGGGGGCTCAATGAGCAGTTCTTC.

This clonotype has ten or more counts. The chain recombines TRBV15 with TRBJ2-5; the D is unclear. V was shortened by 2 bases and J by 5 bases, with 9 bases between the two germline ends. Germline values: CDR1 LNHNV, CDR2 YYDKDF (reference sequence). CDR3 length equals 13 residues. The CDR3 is CATSRLLGETQYF. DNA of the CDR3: TGTGCCACCAGCAGACTACTGGGGGAGACCCAGTACTTC.

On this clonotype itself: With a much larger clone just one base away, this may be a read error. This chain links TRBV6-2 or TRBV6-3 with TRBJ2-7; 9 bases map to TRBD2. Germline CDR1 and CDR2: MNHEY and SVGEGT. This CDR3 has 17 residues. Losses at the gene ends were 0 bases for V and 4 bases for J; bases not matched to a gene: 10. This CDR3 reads CASSYSGGGGTLYEQYF. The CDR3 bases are TGTGCCAGCAGTTACTCTGGCGGGGGGGGGACCTTGTACGAGCAGTACTTC.

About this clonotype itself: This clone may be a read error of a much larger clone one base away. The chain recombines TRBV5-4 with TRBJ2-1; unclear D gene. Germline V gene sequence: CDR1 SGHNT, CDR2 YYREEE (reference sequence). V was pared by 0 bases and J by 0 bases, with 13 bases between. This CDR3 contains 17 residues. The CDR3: CASSLGSFSHSYNEQFF. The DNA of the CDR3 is TGTGCCAGCAGCTTGGGATCCTTCAGTCACTCCTACAATGAGCAGTTCTTC. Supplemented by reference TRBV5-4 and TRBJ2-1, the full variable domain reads ETGVTQSPTHLIKTRGQQVTLRCSSQSGHNTVSWYQQALGQGPQFIFQYYREEENGRGNFPPRFSGLQFPNYSSELNVNALELDDSALYLCASSLGSFSHSYNEQFFGPGTRLTVL.

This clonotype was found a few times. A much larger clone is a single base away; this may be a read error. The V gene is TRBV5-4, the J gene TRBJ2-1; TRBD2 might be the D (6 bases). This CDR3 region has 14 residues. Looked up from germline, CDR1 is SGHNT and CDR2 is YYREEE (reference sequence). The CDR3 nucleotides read TGTGCCAGCAGCTCGGAGGGCTCCTACAGTGAGCAGTTCTTC. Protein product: CASSSEGSYSEQFF.

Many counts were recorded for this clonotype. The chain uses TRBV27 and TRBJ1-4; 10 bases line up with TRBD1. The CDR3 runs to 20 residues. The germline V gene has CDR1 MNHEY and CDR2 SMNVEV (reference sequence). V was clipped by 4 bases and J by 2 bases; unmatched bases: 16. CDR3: CASSWTGDRGLLVTNEKLFF. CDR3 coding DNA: TGTGCCAGCAGTTGGACCGGGGACAGGGGTCTGTTGGTTACTAATGAAAAACTGTTTTTT.

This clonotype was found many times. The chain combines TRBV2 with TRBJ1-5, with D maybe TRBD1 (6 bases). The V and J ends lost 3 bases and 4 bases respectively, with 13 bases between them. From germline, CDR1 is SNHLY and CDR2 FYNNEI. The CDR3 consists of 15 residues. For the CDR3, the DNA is TGTGCCAGCAGTGAGGGGGGGGGCCCGAATCAGCCCCAGCATTTT. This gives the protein CASSEGGGPNQPQHF.